This entry lists 8 T cell receptor beta chains sequenced from one sample in a study of blood T cell repertoires in COVID-19. Assay used: immunoSEQ multiplex PCR; TCRdb lists only in-frame clones, some missing. The data show 490,000 or so clones, with 80% to 90% seen just once and roughly 8% held by the top ten. The material sequenced was PBMCs or T cells enriched from blood (not recorded which). These receptors all come from an older woman who had recovered from COVID-19.

Here the CDR3 DNA reads TGTGCCAGCAGTCCCCATGGGGGAGGATATGGCTACACCTTC. It yields the protein CASSPHGGGYGYTF. The chain couples TRBV2 to TRBJ1-2, with a tentative D call TRBD1 (5 bases). CDR3 length: 14 amino acids. V lost 5 bases, J lost 5 bases, and 15 bases lay in between. Germline values: CDR1 SNHLY, CDR2 FYNNEI.

The chain links TRBV4-1 to TRBJ2-3; D gene uncertain. V lost 0 bases and J lost 2, with 12 bases in between. This CDR3 is built from 16 residues. Looked up from germline, CDR1 is MGHRA and CDR2 is YSYEKL. The CDR3 sequence is CASSQEAQWATDTQYF. For the CDR3, the DNA is TGCGCCAGCAGCCAAGAAGCCCAATGGGCCACAGATACGCAGTATTTT.

The chain links TRBV5-4 to TRBJ1-1; D gene ambiguous. The germline CDR1 and CDR2 sequences are SGHNT and YYREEE (reference sequence). The CDR3 sequence is 15 residues long. V was pared by 4 bases and J by 5 bases, with 18 bases between. In DNA, the CDR3 is TGTGCCAGCAGCACGCCGGGCTCAGGAGGGACTGAAGCTTTCTTT. Translation gives CASSTPGSGGTEAFF.

In its sample, this clone was seen a few times. V and J are TRBV5-1 and TRBJ1-3, with unresolved D. The CDR3 is made up of 14 amino acids. V shed 2 bases and J shed 4 bases, with 10 bases lying between them. Germline V gene data show CDR1 as SGHRS and CDR2 as YFSETQ. CDR3 sequence reads: CASSFGSEGNTIYF. The CDR3 DNA reads as TGCGCCAGCAGCTTTGGCAGCGAAGGAAACACCATATATTTT.

This clone was recorded only once. The rearrangement joins TRBV19 to TRBJ1-1; TRBD1 might be the D (5 bases). V was pared by 10 bases and J by 5 bases, with 17 bases between. This CDR3 region has 13 residues. CDR1 is LNHDA and CDR2 is SQIVND in the germline V gene (reference sequence). CDR3 region: CATSGQGGTEAFF. The CDR3 nucleotides read TGTGCCACCAGTGGGCAGGGAGGAACTGAAGCTTTCTTT.

The CDR3 nucleotides read TGCGCCAGTACTCGATCGGGTGAGCAGTTCTTC. It codes for CASTRSGEQFF. The rearrangement links TRBV10-2 to TRBJ2-1; D unclear. This CDR3 region has 11 residues. Trimming pared 9 bases from V and 9 bases from J, leaving 12 bases between. Germline lookup yields CDR1 WSHSY and CDR2 SAAADI.

This clone has only one observation. A read error may account for a junction end that differs from germline. The rearrangement joins TRBV12-3 or TRBV12-4 to TRBJ2-3; the D gene is possibly TRBD1 (6 bases). The CDR3 contains 13 residues. CDR3 loop: CASNLQGPDTQYF. CDR3 nucleotides: TGTGCCAGCAATTTACAGGGCCCAGATACGCAGTATTTT.

This sequence joins TRBV6-5 and TRBJ1-2, with D perhaps matching TRBD1 (5 bases). V lost 6 bases and J lost 0, with 14 bases in between. Germline assignment: CDR1 MNHEY and CDR2 SVGAGI. The CDR3 totals 15 residues. The CDR3 loop is CASRPTEVPNYGYTF. For the CDR3, the DNA is TGTGCCAGCAGGCCGACAGAGGTTCCTAACTATGGCTACACCTTC.